These 18 T cell receptor beta chains were all obtained from the same sample, sequenced in a study of blood T cell repertoires in COVID-19 (dated by TCRdb to about 2020). Library prep was done by the immunoSEQ multiplex PCR assay. TCRdb obtained this table from immuneACCESS and retained in-frame rearrangements with V and J assigned. These tables miss some clones; where compared with another copy, unresolved V genes account for less than half of the shortfall, and the remainder is unexplained. For this sample the table gives roughly 87,000 clones, of which approximately 85% were detected only once. Jointly, the top ten make up about 8% of the sample. Sequencing was carried out using peripheral blood. Receptor source: a man between 50 and 59 years old with active COVID-19.

CDR3 sequence: CASSYGLFDENIQYF. The CDR3 DNA reads as TGTGCCAGCAGCTATGGACTATTTGACGAAAACATTCAGTACTTC. The chain employs TRBV7-8 and TRBJ2-4; D possibly corresponds to TRBD2 (6 bases). The CDR3 is made up of 15 amino acids. Per the germline V gene, CDR1 is SGHVS and CDR2 is FQNEAQ. V lost 4 bases and J 5 bases, leaving 15 bases between the germline ends.

The V gene is TRBV7-6, the J gene TRBJ2-7, with 7 bases lining up with TRBD2. The CDR3 totals 15 residues. Germline V gene lookup returns CDR1 SGHVS and CDR2 FNYEAQ. Trimming at V came to 2 bases and at J to 3 bases, leaving 7 bases not matched to a gene. The CDR3 region is CASSLRLGLDYEQYF. In DNA, the CDR3 is TGTGCCAGCAGCTTAAGGCTAGGACTAGACTACGAGCAGTACTTC.

The rearrangement uses TRBV7-3 and TRBJ2-5, with 11 bases lining up with TRBD1. CDR1 is SGHTA and CDR2 is FQGTGA in the germline V gene. This CDR3 has 15 residues. J lost 4 bases, V lost 5 bases, and 6 bases had no gene match. The CDR3 region has the DNA TGTGCCAGCAGCCCAATGGGACAGGGGGGAGAGACCCAGTACTTC. This encodes CASSPMGQGGETQYF.

The chain is built from TRBV6-5 and TRBJ1-1; 7 nucleotides match TRBD1. The V segment lost 6 bases and the J segment 1 base; nucleotides outside the gene matches: 2. The CDR3 has 13 amino acids. The germline gives CDR1 MNHEY, CDR2 SVGAGI. In DNA form, the CDR3 reads TGTGCCAGCAGCAGGGGGGAGAACACTGAAGCTTTCTTT. This gives the protein CASSRGENTEAFF.

The chain carries TRBV4-3 and TRBJ2-3; possibly TRBD1 for D (6 bases). CDR1 and CDR2 (germline): LGHNA, YSLEER. This CDR3 contains 13 residues. V was clipped by 0 bases and J by 12 bases, with 13 bases between them. This CDR3 reads CASSQEQGNPQYF. CDR3 nucleotide sequence: TGCGCCAGCAGCCAAGAACAGGGAAACCCCCAGTATTTT.

V is TRBV15 and J is TRBJ2-3, with D unresolved. From germline, CDR1 is LNHNV and CDR2 YYDKDF (reference sequence). V was trimmed by 1 base and J by 0 bases, leaving 8 bases between them. The CDR3 is 15 residues long. The CDR3 nucleotides are TGTGCCACCAGCAGAGGGTTGACAAGCACAGATACGCAGTATTTT. It codes for CATSRGLTSTDTQYF.

In this sample, this clone turned up once. The chain links TRBV4-2 to TRBJ1-5, with TRBD1 identical over 7 bases. CDR1 is LGHNA, CDR2 YNFKEQ, per germline. Trimming removed 4 bases from V and 5 bases from J; junction bases left unmatched: 8. The CDR3 consists of 15 residues. The DNA of the CDR3 is TGTGCCAGCAGCCTCCACCCAGGGGGAGATCAGCCCCAGCATTTT. Translation gives CASSLHPGGDQPQHF.

This chain links TRBV7-2 with TRBJ2-3; the D gene is possibly TRBD2 (7 bases). The CDR3 consists of 18 residues. V was cut by 4 bases and J by 5 bases, with 25 bases left in between. Germline V gene lookup returns CDR1 SGHTA and CDR2 FQGNSA. The CDR3 loop reads CASSSRLGGRKGGDTQYF. The CDR3, as DNA: TGTGCCAGCAGCTCCCGGTTGGGGGGGCGTAAAGGGGGAGATACGCAGTATTTT.

This sequence joins TRBV4-2 and TRBJ2-3; 10 bases align to TRBD1. Germline-derived CDR1 and CDR2 are LGHNA and YNFKEQ. The J segment lost 2 bases and the V segment lost 5 bases, leaving 19 bases of the junction unmatched. This CDR3 spans 20 amino acids. Here the CDR3 reads CASSFRSPGQGRLNTDTQYF. In DNA form, the CDR3 reads TGTGCCAGCAGCTTCCGATCCCCGGGACAGGGGCGACTGAACACAGATACGCAGTATTTT.

CDR3 residues: CATPQNTPHQPQHF. Here the CDR3 DNA reads TGTGCCACCCCCCAGAACACACCTCATCAGCCCCAGCATTTT. The gene calls are TRBV27 and TRBJ1-5; D gene unclear. This CDR3 region has 14 residues. Germline CDR1 is MNHEY and CDR2 is SMNVEV (reference sequence). V lost 10 bases to trimming and J lost 5 bases, with 18 bases between them.

The chain combines TRBV19 with TRBJ2-6; 11 nucleotides line up with TRBD1. V dropped 2 bases and J dropped 0; count of bases not matched to a gene: 18. The CDR3 loop spans 23 amino acids. The V gene's germline CDR1 is LNHDA and CDR2 SQIVND (reference sequence). The CDR3 protein is CASSIWPPGQGGPVDSGANVLTF. The CDR3 coding sequence is TGTGCCAGTAGTATATGGCCTCCGGGACAGGGGGGCCCCGTTGACTCTGGGGCCAACGTCCTGACTTTC. Full variable domain (rest looked up from reference TRBV19 and TRBJ2-6): DGGITQSPKYLFRKEGQNVTLSCEQNLNHDAMYWYRQDPGQGLRLIYYSQIVNDFQKGDIAEGYSVSREKKESFPLTVTSAQKNPTAFYLCASSIWPPGQGGPVDSGANVLTFGAGSRLTVL.

This clone was counted once. This chain connects TRBV7-9 to TRBJ1-2; D unclear. This CDR3 is 11 amino acids long. With 4 bases removed from V and 7 bases from J, the gap between germline ends came to 7 bases. Germline CDR1 is SEHNR and CDR2 is FQNEAQ (reference sequence). The CDR3 sequence is CASSSLVGYTF. The DNA for the CDR3 is TGTGCCAGCAGCTCCCTTGTTGGCTACACCTTC.

The genes are TRBV11-1 and TRBJ2-5; D not resolved. The V gene's germline CDR1 is SGHAT and CDR2 FQDESV (reference sequence). This CDR3 has 13 amino acids. V lost 3 bases to trimming and J lost 1 base, with 6 bases between them. The CDR3 loop reads CASSFLLQETQYF. As DNA, the CDR3 is TGTGCCAGCAGCTTTCTTCTCCAAGAGACCCAGTACTTC.

The chain carries TRBV7-9 and TRBJ1-3; D gene ambiguous. This CDR3 has 13 residues. V was pared by 6 bases and J by 3 bases, with 9 bases between. The germline gives CDR1 SEHNR, CDR2 FQNEAQ (reference sequence). The CDR3 region is CASSLTSGNTIYF. The CDR3 DNA follows: TGTGCCAGCAGTCTTACTAGTGGAAACACCATATATTTT.

The chain has TRBV28 and TRBJ2-2; 7 bases match TRBD1. This CDR3 is 15 amino acids long. J lost 2 bases, V lost 5 bases, and 5 bases had no gene match. Germline CDR1 MDHEN, CDR2 SYDVKM. In DNA, the CDR3 is TGTGCCAGCAGTCCCGGGACAGCCAACACCGGGGAGCTGTTTTTT. Translation: CASSPGTANTGELFF.

V usage is TRBV6-5 and J usage is TRBJ1-1; no firm D call. CDR1 is MNHEY and CDR2 is SVGAGI in the germline V gene. V was clipped by 4 bases and J by 5 bases, with 17 bases between them. The CDR3 sequence is 15 residues long. CDR3 sequence reads: CASSSLAGGWTEAFF. The CDR3 DNA reads as TGTGCCAGCAGTTCTCTGGCGGGAGGATGGACTGAAGCTTTCTTT.

The chain recombines TRBV4-2 with TRBJ2-2; 8 nucleotides agree with TRBD1. Germline V CDR1 and CDR2: LGHNA, YNFKEQ. The V segment lost 2 bases and the J segment 5 bases; nucleotides outside the gene matches: 10. The CDR3 sequence is 17 residues long. CDR3 in amino acids: CASSQRKGQGGTGELFF. CDR3 DNA sequence: TGTGCCAGCAGCCAAAGGAAAGGACAGGGAGGAACCGGGGAGCTGTTTTTT.

This chain links TRBV4-2 with TRBJ2-7; a weak D match, TRBD2 (6 bases). The germline CDR1 and CDR2 sequences are LGHNA and YNFKEQ. This CDR3 has 16 residues. Between the trimmed V and J ends, which lost 0 bases and 4 bases, there was a span of 16 bases. Written as DNA, the CDR3 is TGTGCCAGCAGCCAAGAAGTCCCGAGGGGAGGTTACGAGCAGTACTTC. It specifies CASSQEVPRGGYEQYF.